Listed below are T cell receptor beta chains from one sample, sequenced in a study of blood T cell repertoires in COVID-19. Assay used: immunoSEQ multiplex PCR; TCRdb lists only in-frame clones, some missing. The sample shows some 510,000 clones, around 89% of them seen only once. The specimen sequenced was PBMCs or T cells enriched from blood (not recorded which). All receptors derive from a woman in her thirties or forties who had recovered from COVID-19. CDR3s include the opening cysteine and the closing phenylalanine or tryptophan. The listing skips clone size in some rows; elsewhere it reads once, few, many or a size class.

clone_size	v_call	cdr3_aa
.	TRBV3-1/TRBV3-2	CASSQEPSSYEQYF
.	TRBV21-1	CASSTLRGKESTEAFF
.	TRBV7-8	CASSLAGGHEQYF
.	TRBV5-1	CASSPGTGLGEAFF
.	TRBV7-2	CASSPTGGTGNTIYF
few	TRBV11-3	CASSLRNKQGKDGYTF
.	TRBV27	CASSRTGAIASMPQHF
.	TRBV5-4	CASSSRGRGDPYEQYF
.	TRBV6-2/TRBV6-3	CASSPSGIPYGETQYF
.	TRBV27	CASSEDSRETQYF
.	TRBV5-5	CASSLEGAGELFF
few	TRBV14	CASSQVLETTVNEQFF
.	TRBV7-2	CASSLVGGLALTDTQYF
.	TRBV10-3	CAISSPDSEAFF
.	TRBV5-1	CASSADRDEAFF
.	TRBV19	CASSLGTSGVAYEQYF
.	TRBV14	CASSLPGTSGRVQYF
once	TRBV12-3/TRBV12-4	CANSRGIGNTIYF
.	TRBV11-2	CASSLDPAGLVYEQYF
once	TRBV18	CASSPIPGTSGTGANVLTF
.	TRBV18	CASSPPNRLEQDTQYF
.	TRBV27	CASSPGGTGAFF
.	TRBV25-1	CASTQVAGELFF
.	TRBV10-1	CASIAEEGNTEAFF
.	TRBV7-9	CASSQRGLETQYF
.	TRBV29-1	CSVALDRLSYEQYF
.	TRBV5-1	CASSPDWNTEAFF
once	TRBV5-1	CASSPGLAGNNEQFF
.	TRBV3-1/TRBV3-2	CASSQTLTGRAFF